The 25 T cell receptor beta chains in this list originate from one sample, sequenced in a study of blood T cells in healthy people across ages. With a J-beta primer mix and a sample-barcoded 5' primer, a second PCR ran 7 to 11 cycles. TCRdb called the 5' RACE reads again in MiXCR, with one record for every CDR3 protein. The sample has 1.5 million or so distinct CDR3 sequences; roughly 40% are singletons. Sample: blood. Receptors originate from a woman aged 18-29 years in good health.

This clonotype has just one count. The chain carries TRBV18 and TRBJ2-7, with 12 bases fitting TRBD2. The germline V gene encodes CDR1 KGHSH and CDR2 LQKENI. The CDR3 is made up of 17 amino acids. V trimming: 0 bases; J trimming: 0 bases; junction bases outside the gene matches: 3. The CDR3 reads CASSPPGLAGTSYEQYF. As DNA, the CDR3 is TGTGCCAGCTCACCACCCGGACTAGCGGGGACCTCCTACGAGCAGTACTTC.

The chain uses TRBV9 and TRBJ1-1, with D possibly being TRBD1 (5 bases). With 10 bases removed from V and 7 bases from J, the gap between germline ends came to 17 bases. The CDR3 is made up of 12 amino acids. CDR1 SGDLS and CDR2 YYNGEE come from the germline V gene. CDR3 in DNA: TGTGCCCAGCGGTCAGGGCCCAATGAAGCTTTCTTT. It codes for CAQRSGPNEAFF.

The V call is TRBV20-1, the J call TRBJ2-3; D is uncertain. Per germline, CDR1 DFQATT and CDR2 SNEGSKA (reference sequence). The CDR3 sequence is 17 residues long. V lost 0 bases and J lost 2, with 18 bases in between. The CDR3 DNA is TGCAGTGCTAGAGATCCCCACACCCCGCTGGTCACAGATACGCAGTATTTT. As protein: CSARDPHTPLVTDTQYF.

This clonotype was observed a handful of times. The chain employs TRBV12-3 or TRBV12-4 and TRBJ1-6; 7 bases align to TRBD1. After removal of 6 bases from V and 6 bases from J, the junction contained 8 bases not matched to a gene. The CDR3 runs 15 residues. The CDR3 DNA is TGTGCCAGCAGGGGGGAGGGACAGTTTAATTCACCCCTCCACTTT. This gives the protein CASRGEGQFNSPLHF.

This chain connects TRBV19 to TRBJ2-3, with 11 bases that match TRBD2. This CDR3 region has 18 residues. Germline CDR1 LNHDA, CDR2 SQIVND (reference sequence). The trim removed 5 bases at V and 6 bases at J, leaving 16 bases unmatched. As DNA, the CDR3 is TGTGCCAGTAGTCCTCGGGCTAGCGGGGGGCCTAAGTCGGATACGCAGTATTTT. It translates to CASSPRASGGPKSDTQYF.

This clonotype was counted only a few times. V and J are TRBV12-3 or TRBV12-4 and TRBJ2-1, with 7 bases identical to TRBD1. The CDR3 contains 14 residues. The V segment lost 10 bases and the J segment 7 bases; nucleotides outside the gene matches: 13. DNA of the CDR3: TGTGCCACCACTCCGACAGGGATAGAAAATGAGCAGTTCTTC. This codes for CATTPTGIENEQFF.

This chain links TRBV5-1 with TRBJ2-3; 7 nucleotides agree with TRBD1. Germline assignment: CDR1 SGHRS and CDR2 YFSETQ. Trimming removed 3 bases from V and 3 bases from J; junction bases left unmatched: 4. This CDR3 region has 14 residues. The CDR3 region is CASSSTGRTDTQYF. The CDR3, as DNA: TGCGCCAGCAGCTCGACAGGGAGAACAGATACGCAGTATTTT.

CDR3 nucleotides: TGTGCCAGCAATTCTCAGGGCTTATACAATGAGCAGTTCTTC. It codes for CASNSQGLYNEQFF. The chain has TRBV12-3 or TRBV12-4 and TRBJ2-1; D possibly corresponds to TRBD1 (5 bases). Trimming shortened V by 7 bases and J by 4 bases, and 14 bases separated the two germline ends. The CDR3 is 14 residues long.

Of note for this clonotype: A much larger clone is a single base away; this may be a read error. J is TRBJ2-5 and V is TRBV12-3 or TRBV12-4, with D uncertain. This CDR3 contains 13 residues. In DNA, the CDR3 is TGTGCCACCAGTTTTCGGTTCCAAGAGACCCAGTACTTC. Translating it yields CATSFRFQETQYF.

This chain uses TRBV27 with TRBJ1-5; tentatively, D is TRBD1 (5 bases). Per germline, CDR1 MNHEY and CDR2 SMNVEV (reference sequence). Trimming pared 5 bases from V and 3 bases from J, leaving 11 bases between. The CDR3 has 14 amino acids. The CDR3 spells CASSVSRVNQPQHF. CDR3 in DNA: TGTGCCAGCAGTGTCTCCAGGGTCAATCAGCCCCAGCATTTT.

The rearrangement joins TRBV5-1 to TRBJ2-1; TRBD1 matches 8 bases. The J call could be wrong; TRBJ2-7 is a better fit for the DNA end. The CDR3 contains 15 residues. CDR1 is SGHRS, CDR2 YFSETQ, per germline. As DNA, the CDR3 is TGCGCCAGCAGCGCGACAGGGGATTCCTACAATGAGCAGTACTTC. It codes for CASSATGDSYNEQYF.

This clonotype was seen only a few times. V gene TRBV4-1 combines with J gene TRBJ1-4; a weak D match, TRBD1 (5 bases). The CDR3 contains 14 residues. V was cut by 4 bases and J by 5 bases, with 11 bases left in between. Per the germline V gene, CDR1 is MGHRA and CDR2 is YSYEKL. CDR3: CASSRGRGNEKLFF. In DNA form, the CDR3 reads TGCGCCAGCAGCCGCGGTCGGGGGAATGAAAAACTGTTTTTT.

The chain carries TRBV10-3 and TRBJ2-7; the D is unclear. Germline CDR1 and CDR2: ENHRY and SYGVKD. The CDR3 length is 13 residues. V was clipped by 4 bases and J by 2 bases, with 9 bases between them. The chain's CDR3 is CAISVTETYEQYF. Here the CDR3 DNA reads TGTGCCATCAGTGTTACGGAGACCTACGAGCAGTACTTC.

This clonotype appeared many times. The chain combines TRBV5-1 with TRBJ2-1; D may be TRBD2 (6 bases). This CDR3 is built from 17 residues. V gave up 4 bases and J gave up 1 base, with 18 bases separating them. CDR1 is SGHRS, CDR2 YFSETQ, per germline. CDR3 nucleotides: TGCGCCAGCAGCGTTATCCCCCCCGGGACTTCCTACAATGAGCAGTTCTTC. Amino acid sequence: CASSVIPPGTSYNEQFF.

A few counts support this clonotype. The V and J genes are TRBV29-1 and TRBJ1-2; TRBD1 agrees at 10 bases. The germline CDR1 and CDR2 sequences are SQVTM and ANQGSEA. The V and J ends lost 4 bases and 5 bases, in that order; junction bases with no gene match: 13. The CDR3 covers 16 residues. The CDR3 DNA follows: TGCAGCGTTGTGGGTTCCCGGGACAGGGGAAATTATGGCTACACCTTC. Translating it yields CSVVGSRDRGNYGYTF.

The chain employs TRBV3-1 and TRBJ2-7, with 10 bases that match TRBD2. Germline V gene data show CDR1 as LGHDT and CDR2 as YNNKEL (reference sequence). The CDR3 has 14 residues. V dropped 5 bases and J dropped 3; count of bases not matched to a gene: 4. The CDR3 protein is CASSYLAGGYEQYF. The CDR3 DNA reads TGTGCCAGCAGCTACTTAGCGGGAGGCTACGAGCAGTACTTC.

About this clonotype itself: Mismatch with germline at one junction end may stem from a read error. J is TRBJ1-5 and V is TRBV5-1; 7 nucleotides align to TRBD1. The CDR3 runs to 15 residues. CDR1 and CDR2 from the germline V gene are SGHRS and YFSETQ. In DNA form, the CDR3 reads TGCGCCAGCAACTTGGAAGGGGGCACCAATCAGCCCCAGCATTTT. Protein product: CASNLEGGTNQPQHF.

The chain employs TRBV11-2 and TRBJ1-2; 8 nucleotides agree with TRBD1. Germline lookup yields CDR1 SGHAT and CDR2 FQNNGV. Trimming cost V 6 bases and J 4 bases; bases outside gene matches: 7. The CDR3 consists of 14 residues. The CDR3 reads CASRDTGGGYGYTF. Written as DNA, the CDR3 is TGTGCCAGCAGGGATACAGGGGGTGGCTATGGCTACACCTTC.

The chain recombines TRBV2 with TRBJ2-5; D ambiguous. There are 14 residues in the CDR3. Germline CDR1 is SNHLY and CDR2 is FYNNEI. Trimming removed 5 bases from V and 11 bases from J, with 21 bases in between. The CDR3 nucleotides are TGTGCCAGCAGTATAGAATTTGAGGAGAATGAGCAGTACTTC. This translates into CASSIEFEENEQYF.

The V call is TRBV25-1, the J call TRBJ1-2, with D possibly being TRBD1 (6 bases). V dropped 3 bases and J dropped 8 bases, with 16 bases sitting between them. Germline V gene sequence: CDR1 MGHDK, CDR2 SYGVNS. The CDR3 consists of 14 residues. CDR3 amino acids: CASSDLSGQIGYTF. CDR3 coding DNA: TGTGCCAGCAGTGATCTCTCCGGACAGATAGGCTACACCTTC.

The chain uses TRBV16 and TRBJ1-1; D call uncertain. Per germline, CDR1 KGHSY and CDR2 FQNENV. This CDR3 is 12 amino acids long. Deletions cut 0 bases from V and 4 bases from J, with 3 bases between. CDR3 bases: TGTGCCAGCAGCCAATCGGGCACTGAAGCTTTCTTT. Its translation is CASSQSGTEAFF. Drawing the rest from reference TRBV16 and TRBJ1-1, the complete variable domain is GEEVAQTPKHLVRGEGQKAKLYCAPIKGHSYVFWYQQVLKNEFKFLISFQNENVFDETGMPKERFSAKCLPNSPCSLEIQATKLEDSAVYFCASSQSGTEAFFGQGTRLTVV.

This clonotype was detected many times. The chain is built from TRBV6-5 and TRBJ2-5; 7 bases fit TRBD1. CDR3 length equals 16 residues. Germline CDR1 reads MNHEY; CDR2 reads SVGAGI. With 0 bases clipped from V and 2 bases from J, the junction kept 6 bases outside the gene matches. The CDR3 region is CASSYSGTAKQETQYF. CDR3 DNA: TGTGCCAGCAGTTACTCTGGGACAGCGAAACAAGAGACCCAGTACTTC.

The chain joins TRBV20-1 to TRBJ1-1; D may be TRBD1 (5 bases). The V gene's germline CDR1 is DFQATT and CDR2 SNEGSKA (reference sequence). The CDR3 length is 12 residues. The V end lost 5 bases, the J end lost 0 bases, and 7 bases lay between the germline ends. CDR3 DNA sequence: TGCAGTGCTCCCAGGGTGAACACTGAAGCTTTCTTT. Amino acid sequence: CSAPRVNTEAFF.

The table lists this clonotype with a count of one. CDR3 DNA: TGCGCCAGCAGCTTAAATGCCCACATGAACACTGAAGCTTTCTTT. Encoded protein: CASSLNAHMNTEAFF. The chain joins TRBV5-1 to TRBJ1-1; D call uncertain. Looked up from germline, CDR1 is SGHRS and CDR2 is YFSETQ. The CDR3 has 15 amino acids. The V gene lost 2 bases and the J gene lost 0 bases, with 11 bases spanning the gap.

The chain couples TRBV5-1 to TRBJ2-1; the match to TRBD2 covers 13 bases. V was clipped by 4 bases and J by 6 bases; unmatched bases: 13. This CDR3 spans 18 amino acids. CDR1 and CDR2 (germline): SGHRS, YFSETQ. In DNA, the CDR3 is TGCGCCAGCAGCGGAAGGACTAGCGGGAGTTACTTAGCCAATGAGCAGTTCTTC. This codes for CASSGRTSGSYLANEQFF.